The 14 T cell receptor beta chains in this list originate from one sample, sequenced in a study of blood T cell repertoires in COVID-19 (dated by TCRdb to the early 2020s). The method was the immunoSEQ multiplex PCR assay. The immuneACCESS repertoire file appears here via TCRdb, limited to in-frame rearrangements. These files lack a portion of the clones; in checked studies, under half of the deficit traces to unresolved V genes, and the cause of the others is not known. Present in this sample are about 150,000 clones, over 70% of which were seen just once. Jointly, the top ten make up about 0.5% of the sample. The sequencing input was peripheral blood. These receptors all stem from a man aged 60-69 years with acute or convalescent COVID-19.

This clone was detected a few times. The CDR3 DNA follows: TGCGCCAGCAGCCCCAGAGGGGTCCGCGGGGGTTACGAGCAGTACTTC. Its translation: CASSPRGVRGGYEQYF. This chain connects TRBV5-1 to TRBJ2-7, with TRBD2 identical over 7 bases. Germline values: CDR1 SGHRS, CDR2 YFSETQ. Trimming took 4 bases from V and 4 from J; bases not matched to a gene: 14. The CDR3 sequence is 16 residues long.

V is TRBV9 and J is TRBJ2-3; 8 positions agree with TRBD2. The J segment lost 0 bases and the V segment lost 0 bases, leaving 3 bases of the junction unmatched. The CDR3 loop spans 16 amino acids. Germline V gives CDR1 SGDLS, CDR2 YYNGEE. In DNA form, the CDR3 reads TGTGCCAGCAGCGTAGGGACTAGCCCTAGCACAGATACGCAGTATTTT. Protein sequence: CASSVGTSPSTDTQYF.

The rearrangement uses TRBV28 and TRBJ1-2; D gene unclear. Between the trimmed V and J ends, which lost 8 bases and 0 bases, there was a span of 7 bases. CDR1 is MDHEN and CDR2 is SYDVKM in the germline V gene. The CDR3 loop spans 12 amino acids. The CDR3 DNA follows: TGTGCCAGCGGGCTGGCTAACTATGGCTACACCTTC. This gives the protein CASGLANYGYTF.

The V and J genes are TRBV11-3 and TRBJ2-5; tentative D call: TRBD1 (5 bases). Germline loops: CDR1 SGHNT, CDR2 YENEEA. The ends were cut back, 2 bases at V and 5 bases at J, with 9 bases in the middle. The CDR3 sequence is 13 residues long. CDR3 residues: CASSLSGLETQYF. The CDR3 nucleotides read TGTGCCAGCAGCTTATCAGGGTTGGAGACCCAGTACTTC.

This chain connects TRBV6-5 to TRBJ1-2; TRBD1 is a possible D gene (5 bases). This CDR3 has 14 residues. V was shortened by 3 bases and J by 4 bases, with 12 bases between the two germline ends. Germline V lookup: CDR1 MNHEY, CDR2 SVGAGI. Here the CDR3 DNA reads TGTGCCAGCAGTTATAAGGGGCAGATCTATGGCTACACCTTC. It is translated as CASSYKGQIYGYTF.

The chain's CDR3 is CASSLITGGTEAFF. The CDR3 DNA follows: TGTGCCAGCAGTTTGATTACAGGGGGCACTGAAGCTTTCTTT. The gene calls are TRBV28 and TRBJ1-1, with 8 positions matching TRBD1. J gave up 4 bases and V 3 bases, and 4 bases lay outside the gene matches. The germline V gene has CDR1 MDHEN and CDR2 SYDVKM. The length of the CDR3 is 14 residues.

The gene calls are TRBV6-5 and TRBJ2-5; D is possibly TRBD1 (5 bases). This CDR3 contains 13 residues. In germline, CDR1 is MNHEY, CDR2 SVGAGI. V was trimmed by 2 bases and J by 4 bases, leaving 8 bases between them. CDR3 residues: CASSYGAIETQYF. The CDR3 coding sequence is TGTGCCAGCAGTTACGGGGCTATAGAGACCCAGTACTTC.

The genes are TRBV12-3 or TRBV12-4 and TRBJ1-1, with D unclear. The CDR3 has 13 residues. V gave up 2 bases and J gave up 5 bases, with 9 bases separating them. The CDR3 loop reads CASSLMTNTEAFF. The CDR3, as DNA: TGTGCCAGCAGTTTAATGACAAATACTGAAGCTTTCTTT.

The chain joins TRBV7-2 to TRBJ1-5, with TRBD1 identical over 10 bases. Germline lookup yields CDR1 SGHTA and CDR2 FQGNSA. V lost 5 bases, J lost 3 bases, and 13 bases stayed unmatched. This CDR3 has 18 residues. In DNA form, the CDR3 reads TGTGCCAGCAGCCGGGACGCCGACAGGGGGCTCGACAATCAGCCCCAGCATTTT. Translating gives CASSRDADRGLDNQPQHF.

The chain couples TRBV27 to TRBJ2-3, with a tentative D call TRBD2 (5 bases). Per germline, CDR1 MNHEY and CDR2 SMNVEV (reference sequence). Trimming removed 5 bases from V and 0 bases from J, with 12 bases in between. The CDR3 spans 15 residues. The CDR3 sequence: CASSKRAFSTDTQYF. The DNA of the CDR3 is TGTGCCAGCAGTAAGAGGGCCTTTAGCACAGATACGCAGTATTTT.

The V gene is TRBV12-3 or TRBV12-4, the J gene TRBJ2-7, with D possibly TRBD1 on 6 matching bases. Trimming pared 6 bases from V and 4 bases from J, leaving 7 bases between. This CDR3 has 11 residues. CDR3 DNA: TGTGCCAGCAGCAGGGGTTACGAGCAGTACTTC. Protein: CASSRGYEQYF.

The chain links TRBV5-6 to TRBJ1-1; D may be TRBD1 (5 bases). Germline-derived CDR1 and CDR2 are SGHDT and YYEEEE. V lost 4 bases, J lost 10 bases, and 14 bases lay in between. The CDR3 is 12 amino acids. This CDR3 is CASSRNPRGAFF. CDR3 DNA sequence: TGTGCCAGCAGCCGGAACCCAAGGGGAGCTTTCTTT.

The rearrangement uses TRBV6-2 or TRBV6-3 and TRBJ1-2; 8 bases agree with TRBD1. V trimming: 6 bases; J trimming: 2 bases; junction bases outside the gene matches: 8. The CDR3 totals 15 residues. The germline V gene has CDR1 MNHEY and CDR2 SVGEGT. In DNA, the CDR3 is TGTGCCAGCAGCCTCCGGGACAGGACGAACTATGGCTACACCTTC. Its protein product is CASSLRDRTNYGYTF.

V gene TRBV7-8 combines with J gene TRBJ2-5, with 10 positions matching TRBD1. Germline CDR1 and CDR2: SGHVS and FQNEAQ. With V trimmed by 9 bases and J by 7 bases, 11 bases remained unmatched. This CDR3 is built from 14 residues. The CDR3 nucleotides are TGTGCCAGTAGGTCGGGACAGGGGATTGGGACCCAGTACTTC. It translates to CASRSGQGIGTQYF.